This record concerns one TCR beta chain sequence. There is no known antigen for this receptor. The sample holds no much larger clone one base away, and base qualities are not on file. Samples from volunteer blood donors who had recovered from COVID-19 were contributed by a second Seattle source. Collaborating institutions collected whole blood in K2EDTA tubes following their own protocols. For TCRbeta analysis, collaborator samples were shipped as frozen whole blood, as isolated PBMCs, or as DNA extracted from either sample type. The source of the sample is a study of blood T cell repertoires in COVID-19 (dated by TCRdb to the early 2020s). Regarding the complete study: The collaborator samples originated in the United States, Italy and Spain and spanned the acute and convalescent phases of COVID-19. A de-identified subject ID, COVID-19 status, age in years and sex were almost always included in the sample metadata. Where available, HLA class I and class II types were obtained from metadata supplied by the sample provider rather than from assay-based typing. The prospective study material was composed of cDNA or gDNA derived from T cells, B-cell-depleted T cells, or PBMCs. The samples were drawn from two sources: the first 160 participants of the ongoing ImmuneRACE study, and over 950 subjects contributed by 6 global collaborators. The repertoires were released in a freely available public database intended as a resource for research on the immune response to SARS-CoV-2. The dataset comprised deeply sampled blood TCRbeta repertoires from subjects exposed to, actively infected with, or recovered from COVID-19. What the authors observed across the whole study: How much clinical and demographic metadata was included differed by source and by participant, and the metadata was provided uncurated.

TCRbeta CDR3 regions were amplified from genomic DNA by means of the immunoSEQ Assay, a bias-controlled multiplex PCR. As for the original processing: The number of nucleated cells in each sample was estimated by amplification of reference gene primers within the assay. To quantify the absolute abundance of each unique TCRbeta CDR3 rearrangement, sequence reads were collapsed and filtered. For each sample, productive Simpson clonality was calculated as the square root of Simpson's diversity index across productive rearrangements. TCRdb's version of the immuneACCESS table is confined to in-frame rearrangements and falls short of the full clone set. An unresolved V gene accounts for under half of the shortfall where checked; the remainder is of unknown origin. V, J and clone size reflect that table, while D and trimming were determined from the DNA. For this sample the table gives about 300,000 clones, of which 80% to 90% were detected only once. The ten top clones hold nearly 6.5% of the sample.

V is clipped by 5 bases and J by 6 bases, and the sequence between their germline boundaries is 11 bases long. The CDR3 runs 12 amino acids, cysteine and phenylalanine included. Of all the DNA, just the CDR3 is kept, 36 bases in frame from base 1. Taken from the germline V gene (reference sequence), the CDR1 and CDR2 loops are LNHNV and YYDKDF. The specimen sequenced was peripheral blood. The TCR originated in a man in his late teens or twenties who had recovered from COVID-19. This chain is built from TRBV15 and TRBJ2-7; the D segment cannot be called with confidence. The CDR3 in this case is CATSSTMAEQYF. The DNA sequence is given as TGTGCCACCAGCTCCACCATGGCCGAGCAGTACTTC.